The source of this T cell receptor (beta chain) is a study of cytomegalovirus exposure and HLA in healthy donors. For the study at large: As an earlier analysis found, 150 million to 200 million T cells yielded about 120 million unique TCR beta sequences. Overall study findings and caveats: Data from an earlier analysis indicated that most TCR beta V segments were productive either about 87% or about 30% of the time.

This CDR3 has 13 amino acids. Trimming stripped 10 bases from V and 1 base from J, with 12 bases between. Germline CDR1 LNHDA, CDR2 SQIVND (reference sequence). The primer mix had 60 Vbeta and 13 Jbeta primers. Produced via immunoSEQ multiplex PCR; TCRdb's table is partial and in-frame only. In the table there are around 130,000 clones, 80% of which are singletons. Comment on this clone: Its antigen is not known.

Input material: PBMCs. The chain joins TRBV19 to TRBJ2-3; D is perhaps TRBD2 (6 bases). The TCR comes from a male donor in good health and CMV-seronegative. CDR3 region: CAIRASGTDTQYF. The CDR3 DNA sequence: TGTGCCATCCGCGCTAGCGGCACAGATACGCAGTATTTT. The full variable domain, rest sourced from reference TRBV19 and TRBJ2-3, is DGGITQSPKYLFRKEGQNVTLSCEQNLNHDAMYWYRQDPGQGLRLIYYSQIVNDFQKGDIAEGYSVSREKKESFPLTVTSAQKNPTAFYLCAIRASGTDTQYFGPGTRLTVL.